A selection of T cell receptor beta chains follows, all from one sample in a study of molecular identifiers for immune sequencing clone quantification. From the PCR reads, TCRdb called clonotypes with MiXCR, one entry per CDR3 protein. The repertoire holds about 640,000 distinct CDR3 sequences, with approximately 20% as singletons. The specimen sequenced was naive CD8+ T cells from blood, with Jurkat cell RNA spiked in. Receptors originate from a human donor in good health. Some libraries in this study had Jurkat cell RNA spiked in. CDR3s include the opening cysteine and the closing phenylalanine or tryptophan. D genes are given only for firm matches. Part of the rows lack a size; the others show once, few, many or a class for expanded clones.

j_call | cdr3_length | clone_size | v_call | d_call | cdr3_aa | cdr3_nt
TRBJ2-5 | 17 | many | TRBV7-9 | TRBD2 | CASSARTSGGNQETQYF | TGTGCCAGCAGCGCCCGGACTAGCGGGGGCAACCAAGAGACCCAGTACTTC
TRBJ1-1 | 13 | many | TRBV5-5 | - | CASSLPYGTEAFF | TGTGCCAGCAGCCTTCCGTACGGCACTGAAGCTTTCTTT
TRBJ1-1 | 17 | - | TRBV9 | TRBD1 | CASSLGTGLVMNTEAFF | TGTGCCAGCAGCCTCGGGACAGGACTCGTCATGAACACTGAAGCTTTCTTT
TRBJ1-1 | 16 | many | TRBV5-1 | TRBD1 | CASSQGQAAMNTEAFF | TGCGCCAGCAGCCAAGGACAGGCGGCGATGAACACTGAAGCTTTCTTT
TRBJ1-6 | 17 | many | TRBV7-2 | - | CASSLLAGVAYNSPLHF | TGTGCCAGCAGCTTATTGGCAGGGGTGGCCTATAATTCACCCCTCCACTTT
TRBJ1-1 | 14 | many | TRBV7-9 | TRBD1 | CASSINRGHTEAFF | TGTGCCAGCAGCATCAACAGGGGGCATACTGAAGCTTTCTTT
TRBJ2-1 | 17 | - | TRBV12-3/TRBV12-4 | - | CASSLGFGVSSYNEQFF | TGTGCCAGCAGTTTAGGTTTCGGGGTCTCATCCTACAATGAGCAGTTCTTC
TRBJ2-5 | 14 | - | TRBV19 | - | CASSTDLAGETQYF | TGTGCCAGTAGTACTGACCTTGCGGGAGAGACCCAGTACTTC
TRBJ2-1 | 13 | - | TRBV4-3 | - | CASSQLANNEQFF | TGCGCCAGCAGCCAGTTAGCGAACAATGAGCAGTTCTTC
TRBJ2-7 | 19 | - | TRBV19 | - | CASSRFGATEVGPVYEQYF | TGTGCCAGTAGTCGTTTCGGCGCGACCGAAGTAGGGCCGGTCTACGAGCAGTACTTC
TRBJ2-7 | 16 | many | TRBV4-2 | - | CASSHARGREDYEQYF | TGTGCCAGCAGCCATGCCCGAGGTAGGGAGGACTACGAGCAGTACTTC
TRBJ2-6 | 12 | many | TRBV6-5 | - | CASLSGANVLTF | TGTGCCAGTCTGTCTGGGGCCAACGTCCTGACTTTC
TRBJ2-7 | 13 | few | TRBV27 | - | CASSLTGGFEQYF | TGTGCCAGCAGTTTAACGGGGGGCTTCGAGCAGTACTTC
TRBJ1-1 | 14 | many | TRBV2 | - | CASRLVLGNTEAFF | TGTGCCAGCAGGCTGGTGCTAGGGAACACTGAAGCTTTCTTT
TRBJ2-3 | 16 | many | TRBV7-9 | - | CASSPRSSGSTDTQYF | TGTGCCAGCAGCCCTAGAAGTAGCGGCAGCACAGATACGCAGTATTTT
TRBJ1-2 | 14 | - | TRBV6-2/TRBV6-3 | - | CASRDIDSRYGYTF | TGTGCCAGCAGGGACATAGACAGCCGCTATGGCTACACCTTC
TRBJ2-3 | 13 | many | TRBV29-1 | TRBD2 | CSVEGGRADTQYF | TGCAGCGTTGAAGGCGGGAGGGCAGATACGCAGTATTTT
TRBJ2-7 | 14 | few | TRBV20-1 | TRBD2 | CSVQTSGSSYEQYF | TGCAGTGTTCAGACTAGCGGGAGCTCCTACGAGCAGTACTTC
TRBJ2-3 | 13 | many | TRBV12-3/TRBV12-4 | TRBD1 | CASGDRAVDTQYF | TGTGCCAGCGGGGACAGGGCAGTAGATACGCAGTATTTT
TRBJ2-3 | 15 | many | TRBV4-3 | TRBD1 | CASSQDVTGVFTQYF | TGCGCCAGCAGCCAAGATGTCACAGGGGTTTTTACGCAGTATTTT
TRBJ1-5 | 12 | few | TRBV10-2 | - | CASRDSTQPQHF | TGCGCCAGCAGGGACAGTACGCAGCCCCAGCATTTT
TRBJ2-1 | 16 | many | TRBV5-1 | TRBD1 | CASSPTGTGPYNEQFF | TGCGCCAGCAGCCCAACCGGGACAGGGCCCTACAATGAGCAGTTCTTC
TRBJ2-1 | 15 | - | TRBV7-9 | - | CASSFPLTDDNEQFF | TGTGCCAGCAGCTTCCCCCTGACAGACGACAATGAGCAGTTCTTC
TRBJ2-5 | 15 | once | TRBV29-1 | TRBD2 | CSVGGLAASQETQYF | TGCAGCGTTGGTGGACTAGCGGCCTCGCAAGAGACCCAGTACTTC
TRBJ2-7 | 17 | many | TRBV3-1 | - | CASSQGHVVTISYEQYF | TGTGCCAGCAGCCAAGGGCACGTGGTTACTATCTCCTACGAGCAGTACTTC
TRBJ2-3 | 14 | - | TRBV27 | - | CASSTDWGTDTQYF | TGTGCCAGCAGTACCGATTGGGGTACAGATACGCAGTATTTT
TRBJ2-3 | 17 | - | TRBV11-3 | TRBD1 | CASSLDYGRGTQDTQYF | TGTGCCAGCAGCTTAGATTATGGCAGGGGGACCCAAGATACGCAGTATTTT
TRBJ2-1 | 15 | - | TRBV4-3 | - | CASSQVQRPDNEQFF | TGCGCCAGCAGCCAAGTACAGCGACCGGACAATGAGCAGTTCTTC
TRBJ2-7 | 13 | many | TRBV18 | TRBD1 | CASSPETGYEQYF | TGTGCCAGCTCACCCGAGACAGGGTACGAGCAGTACTTC
TRBJ2-3 | 17 | many | TRBV24-1 | - | CATSDLPSGVRADTQYF | TGTGCCACCAGTGATTTGCCGTCGGGGGTCCGGGCAGATACGCAGTATTTT
TRBJ2-7 | 17 | many | TRBV4-1 | TRBD1 | CASSPLIGGQSSYEQYF | TGCGCCAGCAGCCCACTTATAGGGGGACAGAGCTCCTACGAGCAGTACTTC
TRBJ2-7 | 17 | few | TRBV19 | TRBD2 | CASSFGLAVGNSYEQYF | TGTGCCAGTAGTTTCGGACTAGCGGTAGGAAACTCCTACGAGCAGTACTTC
TRBJ2-1 | 16 | - | TRBV28 | TRBD2 | CASSLIYAGGGVEQFF | TGTGCCAGCAGTTTGATATATGCGGGAGGGGGTGTTGAGCAGTTCTTC
TRBJ1-1 | 12 | few | TRBV28 | - | CASTEQMDEAFF | TGTGCCAGCACCGAGCAAATGGATGAAGCTTTCTTT
TRBJ2-3 | 19 | - | TRBV7-2 | - | CASSLNEVGRGPSTDTQYF | TGTGCCAGCAGCCTTAACGAGGTTGGCCGAGGTCCTAGCACAGACACGCAGTATTTT
TRBJ1-5 | 16 | few | TRBV28 | TRBD1 | CASSPVGTGINQPQHF | TGTGCCAGCAGCCCCGTCGGGACAGGGATTAATCAGCCCCAGCATTTT
TRBJ2-7 | 17 | - | TRBV4-1 | - | CASSQETGHGESYEQYF | TGCGCCAGCAGCCAGGAGACAGGACATGGGGAATCCTACGAGCAGTACTTC
TRBJ1-5 | 13 | many | TRBV30 | TRBD1 | CAWSRQGNQPQHF | TGTGCCTGGAGTAGACAGGGGAATCAGCCCCAGCATTTT
TRBJ2-1 | 12 | - | TRBV9 | - | CASSVALNEQFF | TGTGCCAGCAGCGTAGCATTAAATGAGCAGTTCTTC
TRBJ2-3 | 16 | many | TRBV3-1 | - | CASSQEGGAVGDTQYF | TGTGCCAGCAGCCAAGAGGGGGGGGCCGTCGGAGATACGCAGTATTTT
TRBJ1-1 | 14 | many | TRBV27 | - | CASSLSPSNTEAFF | TGTGCCAGCAGTTTAAGCCCGAGCAACACTGAAGCTTTCTTT
TRBJ2-3 | 14 | many | TRBV5-4 | - | CASSSREAADTQYF | TGTGCCAGCAGCTCGCGAGAGGCTGCAGATACGCAGTATTTT
TRBJ2-5 | 15 | many | TRBV5-1 | - | CASSLGPRTQETQYF | TGCGCCAGCAGCTTGGGTCCCAGAACCCAAGAGACCCAGTACTTC
TRBJ2-2 | 13 | - | TRBV20-1 | TRBD2 | CSAFGRPTGELFF | TGCAGTGCATTCGGGAGGCCCACCGGGGAGCTGTTTTTT
TRBJ2-2 | 17 | few | TRBV28 | - | CASSSYHLLSGPGELFF | TGTGCCAGCAGTTCGTATCATCTTCTCTCGGGTCCCGGGGAGCTGTTTTTT